Included here is one TCR beta chain sequence, with context. Its antigen remains undetermined. Sequence at one end of the junction differs from germline and may be a read error. At diagnosis, peripheral blood, uninvolved tumor-adjacent lung and tumor were collected and stored as a combination of fresh-frozen and FFPE material. Blood samples were analyzed as peripheral blood mononuclear cells for TCR repertoire profiling. These data are taken from a study of T cells in localized non-small cell lung cancer (dated by TCRdb to 2018 to 2020). Some background on the complete study: The study examined T cell repertoires in a few hundred patients with early-stage NSCLC and compared tumors with uninvolved tumor-adjacent lungs. A mean age of around 66 years was recorded for the NSCLC patients, of whom 120 to 150 were male and about 100 were female. All 236 NSCLC patients in the cohort were treatment-naive and had localized lung tumors that were resected. The paper as a whole reports these results and caveats: Because the study design was exploratory, TCR variables were selected using unadjusted p-values without false-discovery rate correction. Because multi-region tumor sequencing was not done, intratumor heterogeneity could not be ruled out. Longer overall survival was associated with higher blood T cell density, whereas shorter survival was associated with higher adjacent-lung clonality. Of the top 100 tumor clones, a median of approximately 60 were detected in paired uninvolved adjacent lung; approximately 28 were also among that lung's top 100. Uninvolved tumor-adjacent lung showed the highest T cell clonality, higher than tumor, which suggests more focused antigenic responses in the adjacent lung.

TCR beta CDR3 regions were sequenced from DNA using the immunoSEQ Assay. The published analysis was carried out like this. T cell density was computed as TCR beta template counts normalized to usable DNA estimated by amplifying housekeeping genes. Richness was estimated with the preseqR package, extrapolating to 400,000 templates for PBMC samples and 120,000 templates for tissue samples. Clonality was defined by subtracting Pielou's evenness from one. To identify tissue-enriched TCRs, differential abundance testing was run on productive amino-acid clonotypes with a minimum total count of 5 and an alpha of 0.1. Repertoire overlap between compartments was quantified with the Jaccard Index and Morisita Overlap Index. GLIPH grouped TCR beta CDR3s together with public tetramer-defined viral CDR3s, and a viral motif had to include at least three viral sequences and show V-gene enrichment. What TCRdb holds here is the immuneACCESS table cut down to in-frame rearrangements. Part of the clones is not present; checked against another copy, under half of the missing clones reflect an unresolved V gene, and the others are unexplained. D and trimming were read from the DNA, whereas the V and J calls and clone size are those reported in that table. In this sample the table shows about 59,000 clones, 80% to 95% of which occur a single time. Less than 20% of the sample is taken by the ten largest.

The CDR3 covers 16 residues, taking in both the cysteine and the phenylalanine. The DNA shown is the 48-base CDR3, in frame from base 1. The germline V gene (reference sequence) gives CDR1 as SGHKS and CDR2 as YYEKEE. The sequence was collected from a man between 40 and 69 years old with stage I lung adenocarcinoma. Sequencing used peripheral blood, obtained before any cancer treatment. Recombination linked TRBV5-5 to TRBJ2-4, and 9 junctional nucleotides match TRBD1. The CDR3 region has the sequence CASSAETGGAWGIQYF. The nucleotides are TGCGCCAGCAGCGCAGAAACAGGGGGCGCATGGGGCATTCAGTACTTC.